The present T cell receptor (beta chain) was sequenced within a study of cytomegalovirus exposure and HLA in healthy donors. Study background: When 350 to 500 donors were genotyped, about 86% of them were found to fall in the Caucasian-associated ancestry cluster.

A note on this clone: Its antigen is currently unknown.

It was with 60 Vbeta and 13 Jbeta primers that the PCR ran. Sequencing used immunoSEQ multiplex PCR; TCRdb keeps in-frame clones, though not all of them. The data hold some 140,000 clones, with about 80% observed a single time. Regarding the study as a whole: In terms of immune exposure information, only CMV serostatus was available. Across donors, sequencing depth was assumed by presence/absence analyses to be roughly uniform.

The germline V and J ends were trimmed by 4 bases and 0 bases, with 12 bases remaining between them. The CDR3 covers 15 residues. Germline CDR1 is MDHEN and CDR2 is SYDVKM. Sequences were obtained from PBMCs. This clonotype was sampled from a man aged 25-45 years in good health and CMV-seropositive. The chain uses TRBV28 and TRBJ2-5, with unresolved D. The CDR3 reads CASSSSQRYQETQYF. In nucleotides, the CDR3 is TGTGCCAGCAGTTCCTCGCAGCGCTACCAAGAGACCCAGTACTTC.